Described below is a single T cell receptor beta chain sequence and its context. What it binds is not known. CD45RO-negative cells were positively selected for CCR7, leaving out terminally differentiated effector memory CD45RA+ cells. Data came from immunoSEQ multiplex PCR; TCRdb stores just in-frame clones and leaves some out. The profile shows some 2,000,000 clones, about 95% of them singletons. The data were obtained in a study of shared clonotypes between healthy human individuals. About the research overall: The study used three CD4 naive, three CD4 memory, two CD8 naive and one CD8 memory plate per donor. Study-wide points: Memory subsets generally showed lower estimated richness than naive subsets. Relative to their counterparts shared across all four donors, non-shared clonotypes exhibited diminished generation probabilities. Incompleteness in sorted-subset sequencing, despite large depth, was shown by rarefaction.

The sample taken for sequencing was naive CD8+ T cells sorted from blood. The source of this sequence is a man aged 18-30 years in good health.

The chain's CDR3 is CASSLQVRGEAFF. CDR3 DNA sequence: TGTGCCAGCAGTCTCCAGGTTCGCGGTGAAGCTTTCTTT. The chain has TRBV6-5 and TRBJ1-1; unclear D gene. CDR1 and CDR2 from the germline V gene are MNHEY and SVGAGI. The V and J ends lost 5 bases and 7 bases respectively, with 14 bases between them. The length of the CDR3 is 13 residues.